This note documents a single T cell receptor (beta chain) sequence. What it binds is not known. This record comes from a study of cytomegalovirus exposure and HLA in healthy donors. The study's findings and limits: Sequencing had likely introduced a cluster of highly shared sequence variants as an artifact. Earlier results showed most TCR beta V segments being productive about 90% or about 30% of the time.

V was cut by 4 bases and J by 2 bases, with 25 bases left in between. Germline CDR1 reads SGHRS; CDR2 reads YFSETQ. This CDR3 comprises 19 residues. This PCR relied on a set of 60 Vbeta primers and 13 Jbeta primers. Data came from immunoSEQ multiplex PCR; TCRdb stores just in-frame clones and leaves some out. The sample records around 200,000 clones, around 85% being singletons. This chain uses TRBV5-1 with TRBJ1-3; a weak D match, TRBD1 (5 bases). Sequences were obtained from PBMCs. The receptor was derived from a girl aged 2 to 9 in good health and CMV-seronegative. CDR3 sequence reads: CASSRRPLTWGDPGNTIYF. The CDR3 region has the DNA TGCGCCAGCAGCCGTCGCCCCCTGACGTGGGGGGACCCTGGAAACACCATATATTTT.